This paragraph covers one T cell receptor beta chain sequence. V shed 1 base and J 3 bases; nucleotides not matched to a gene: 6. The CDR3 length is 16 residues. Germline V lookup: CDR1 MGHRA, CDR2 YSYEKL. The data stem from a study of blood T cell repertoires in COVID-19. Study-level background: COVID-19 samples from acute and convalescent phases originated in the United States, Italy and Spain.

Profiling relied on immunoSEQ multiplex PCR, and the TCRdb table lists in-frame clones only, not all of them. Of 300,000 to 350,000 clones in the sample, roughly nine tenths were seen once. The source of this sequence is a man aged 18 to 30 with active or convalescent COVID-19. The chain combines TRBV4-1 with TRBJ2-4; 7 bases are a match to TRBD1. Sequenced input: peripheral blood. DNA of the CDR3: TGCGCCAGCAGCCAAGTGGGGACAGTAGACAAAAACATTCAGTACTTC. Translated: CASSQVGTVDKNIQYF.